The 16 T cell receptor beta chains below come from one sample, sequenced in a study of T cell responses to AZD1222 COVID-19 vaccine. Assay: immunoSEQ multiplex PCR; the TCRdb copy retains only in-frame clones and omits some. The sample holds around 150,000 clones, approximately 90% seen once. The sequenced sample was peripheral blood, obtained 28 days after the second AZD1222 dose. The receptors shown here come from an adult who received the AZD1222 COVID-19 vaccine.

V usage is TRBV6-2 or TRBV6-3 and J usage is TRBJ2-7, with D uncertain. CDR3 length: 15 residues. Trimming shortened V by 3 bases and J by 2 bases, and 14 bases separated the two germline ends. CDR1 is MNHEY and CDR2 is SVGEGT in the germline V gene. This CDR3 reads CASSYFGSRTYEQYF. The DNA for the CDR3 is TGTGCCAGCAGTTATTTCGGGTCTAGAACCTACGAGCAGTACTTC.

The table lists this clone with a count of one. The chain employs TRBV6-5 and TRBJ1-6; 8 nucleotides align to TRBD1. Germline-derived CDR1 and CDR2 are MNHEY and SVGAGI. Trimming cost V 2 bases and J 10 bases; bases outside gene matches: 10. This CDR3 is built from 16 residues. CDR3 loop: CASSYEGQGGRSPLHF. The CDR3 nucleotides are TGTGCCAGCAGTTACGAAGGACAGGGTGGTAGGTCACCCCTCCACTTT.

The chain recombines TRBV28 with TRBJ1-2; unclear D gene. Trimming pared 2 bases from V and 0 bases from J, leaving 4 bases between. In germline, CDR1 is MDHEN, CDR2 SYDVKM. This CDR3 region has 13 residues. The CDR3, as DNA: TGTGCCAGCAGTTTACAAGCTAACTATGGCTACACCTTC. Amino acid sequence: CASSLQANYGYTF.

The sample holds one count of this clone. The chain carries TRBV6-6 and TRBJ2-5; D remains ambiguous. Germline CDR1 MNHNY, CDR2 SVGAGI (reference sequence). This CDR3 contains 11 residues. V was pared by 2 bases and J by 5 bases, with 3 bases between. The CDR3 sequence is CASSYVETQYF. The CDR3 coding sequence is TGTGCCAGCAGTTACGTGGAGACCCAGTACTTC.

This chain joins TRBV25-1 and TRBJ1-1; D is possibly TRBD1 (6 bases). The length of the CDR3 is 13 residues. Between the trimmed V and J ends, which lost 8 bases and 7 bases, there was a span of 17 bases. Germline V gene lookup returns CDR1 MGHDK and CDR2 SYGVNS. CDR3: CASQMTGGVEAFF. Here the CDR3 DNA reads TGTGCCAGCCAGATGACAGGTGGGGTTGAAGCTTTCTTT. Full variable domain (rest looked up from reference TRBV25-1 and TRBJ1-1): EADIYQTPRYLVIGTGKKITLECSQTMGHDKMYWYQQDPGMELHLIHYSYGVNSTEKGDLSSESTVSRIRTEHFPLTLESARPSHTSQYLCASQMTGGVEAFFGQGTRLTVV.

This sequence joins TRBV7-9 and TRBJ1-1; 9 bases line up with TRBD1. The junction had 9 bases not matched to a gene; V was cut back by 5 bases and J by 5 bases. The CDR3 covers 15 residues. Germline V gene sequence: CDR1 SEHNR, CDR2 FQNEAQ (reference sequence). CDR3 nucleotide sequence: TGTGCCAGCAGCGTCAATCCGGGACAGGGTACTGAAGCTTTCTTT. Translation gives CASSVNPGQGTEAFF. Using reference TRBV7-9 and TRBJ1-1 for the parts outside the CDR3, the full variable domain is DTGVSQNPRHKITKRGQNVTFRCDPISEHNRLYWYRQTLGQGPEFLTYFQNEAQLEKSRLLSDRFSAERPKGSFSTLEIQRTEQGDSAMYLCASSVNPGQGTEAFFGQGTRLTVV.

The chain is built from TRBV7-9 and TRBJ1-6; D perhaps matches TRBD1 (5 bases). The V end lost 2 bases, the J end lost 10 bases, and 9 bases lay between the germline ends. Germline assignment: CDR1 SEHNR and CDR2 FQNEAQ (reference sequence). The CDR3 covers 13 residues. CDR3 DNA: TGTGCCAGCAGCTTACGGGGGGAATCACCCCTCCACTTT. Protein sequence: CASSLRGESPLHF. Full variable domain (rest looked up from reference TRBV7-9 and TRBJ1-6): DTGVSQNPRHKITKRGQNVTFRCDPISEHNRLYWYRQTLGQGPEFLTYFQNEAQLEKSRLLSDRFSAERPKGSFSTLEIQRTEQGDSAMYLCASSLRGESPLHFGNGTRLTVT.

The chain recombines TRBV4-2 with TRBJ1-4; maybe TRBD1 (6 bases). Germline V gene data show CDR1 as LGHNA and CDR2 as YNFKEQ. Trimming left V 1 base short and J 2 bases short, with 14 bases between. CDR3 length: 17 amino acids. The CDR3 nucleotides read TGTGCCAGCAGCCAAGGTAGCAGGAGGGGGACTAATGAAAAACTGTTTTTT. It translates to CASSQGSRRGTNEKLFF.

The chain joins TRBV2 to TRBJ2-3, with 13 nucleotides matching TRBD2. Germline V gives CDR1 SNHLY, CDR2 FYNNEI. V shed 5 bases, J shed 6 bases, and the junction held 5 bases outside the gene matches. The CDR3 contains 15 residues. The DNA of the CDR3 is TGTGCCAGCAGTCCAGGACTAGCGGGGGTCGATACGCAGTATTTT. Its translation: CASSPGLAGVDTQYF.

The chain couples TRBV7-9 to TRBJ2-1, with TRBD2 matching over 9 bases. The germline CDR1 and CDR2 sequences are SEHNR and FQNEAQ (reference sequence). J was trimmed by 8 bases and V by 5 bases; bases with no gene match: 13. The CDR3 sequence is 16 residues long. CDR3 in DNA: TGTGCCAGCAGCCTATTGGCGGGGGGGCCCGTCCATGAGCAGTTCTTC. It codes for CASSLLAGGPVHEQFF.

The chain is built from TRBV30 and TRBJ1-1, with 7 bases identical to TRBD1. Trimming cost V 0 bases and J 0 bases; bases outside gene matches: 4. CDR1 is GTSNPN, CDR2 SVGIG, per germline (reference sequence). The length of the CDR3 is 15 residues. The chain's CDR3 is CAWSVFGTVNTEAFF. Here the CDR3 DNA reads TGTGCCTGGAGTGTATTCGGGACAGTGAACACTGAAGCTTTCTTT.

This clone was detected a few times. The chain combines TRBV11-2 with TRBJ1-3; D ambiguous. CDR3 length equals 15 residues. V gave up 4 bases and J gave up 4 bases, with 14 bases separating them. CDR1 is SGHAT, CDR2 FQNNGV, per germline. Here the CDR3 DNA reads TGTGCCAGCAGCTCATCCCTATCGCCCGGAAACACCATATATTTT. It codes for CASSSSLSPGNTIYF.

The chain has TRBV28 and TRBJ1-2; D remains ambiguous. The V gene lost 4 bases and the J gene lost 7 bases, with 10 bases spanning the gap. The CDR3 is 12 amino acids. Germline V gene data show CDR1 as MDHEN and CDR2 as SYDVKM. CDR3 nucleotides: TGTGCCAGCAGTTCGAGGAATGGTGGCTACACCTTC. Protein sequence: CASSSRNGGYTF.

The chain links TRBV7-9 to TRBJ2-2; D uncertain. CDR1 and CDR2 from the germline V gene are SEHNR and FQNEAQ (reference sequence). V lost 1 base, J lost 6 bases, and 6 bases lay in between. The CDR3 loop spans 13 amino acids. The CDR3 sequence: CASSLVLPGELFF. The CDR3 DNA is TGTGCCAGCAGCTTAGTACTCCCCGGGGAGCTGTTTTTT.

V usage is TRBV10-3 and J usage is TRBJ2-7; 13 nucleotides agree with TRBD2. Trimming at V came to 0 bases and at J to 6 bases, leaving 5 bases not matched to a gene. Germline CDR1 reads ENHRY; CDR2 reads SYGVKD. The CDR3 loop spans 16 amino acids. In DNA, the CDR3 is TGTGCCATCAGTGAGTCGGGACTAGCGGGGCACTCCGAGCAGTACTTC. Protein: CAISESGLAGHSEQYF.

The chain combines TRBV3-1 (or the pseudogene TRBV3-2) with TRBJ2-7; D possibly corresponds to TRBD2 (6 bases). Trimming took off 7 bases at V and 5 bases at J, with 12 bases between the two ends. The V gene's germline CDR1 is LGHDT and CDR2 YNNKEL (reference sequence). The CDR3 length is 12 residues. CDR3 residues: CASTATGDEQYF. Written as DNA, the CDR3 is TGTGCCAGCACCGCTACGGGGGACGAGCAGTACTTC.